This is a list of T cell receptor beta chains from one sample in a study of memory CD4+ T cells and cytomegalovirus serostatus. Method: immunoSEQ multiplex PCR; TCRdb's copy keeps in-frame clones and lacks some. The repertoire holds about 82,000 clones, around 80% seen once, with around 0.75% in the top ten. The specimen was memory CD4+ T cells from blood. These receptors were collected from an adult in good health and CMV-seronegative. Both conserved end residues are part of each CDR3. Fields, in order: V gene, clone size, J gene, D gene, CDR3 DNA, CDR3 protein. A D gene is named only where the DNA matches it firmly. Clone size is shown for a subset of rows, as once, few, many or a class of expanded clone.

TRBV6-5	NA	TRBJ2-3	TRBD1	TGTGCCAGCAGTTCGGGACAGGGAGTGGCAGATACGCAGTATTTT	CASSSGQGVADTQYF
TRBV7-8	NA	TRBJ2-3	NA	TGTGCCAGCAGACGAGATCGGGGGTCCACAGATACGCAGTATTTT	CASRRDRGSTDTQYF
TRBV4-3	NA	TRBJ1-2	NA	TGCGCCAGCAGCCTAAACCGGGACACCTTAACCTATGGCTACACCTTC	CASSLNRDTLTYGYTF
TRBV6-1	NA	TRBJ1-3	NA	TGTGCCAGCAGGGACAGATACTCTGGAAACACCATATATTTT	CASRDRYSGNTIYF
TRBV28	once	TRBJ1-2	NA	TGTGCCAGCAGTTCTATATATGGCTACACCTTC	CASSSIYGYTF
TRBV4-3	NA	TRBJ1-5	NA	TGCGCCAGCAGCCAAGATAACGGTAGCAATCAGCCCCAGCATTTT	CASSQDNGSNQPQHF
TRBV18	NA	TRBJ2-6	NA	TGTGCCAGCTCACCATACACAGGGCTGGGGGCTTCCGGGGCCAACGTCCTGACTTTC	CASSPYTGLGASGANVLTF
TRBV19	NA	TRBJ1-1	NA	TGTGCCAGTAGTATTCTGGGGGTAAAGGACACTGAAGCTTTCTTT	CASSILGVKDTEAFF
TRBV5-1	NA	TRBJ1-1	NA	TGCGCCAGCAGACTGTGGGGGGACACTGAAGCTTTCTTT	CASRLWGDTEAFF
TRBV9	NA	TRBJ2-1	NA	TGTGCCAGCAGCCCGGGCAGGGCCTACAATGAGCAGTTCTTC	CASSPGRAYNEQFF
TRBV18	NA	TRBJ2-7	TRBD1	TGTGCCAGCTCACCGGGACAGTCCTACGAGCAGTACTTC	CASSPGQSYEQYF
TRBV11-2	NA	TRBJ2-7	NA	TGTGCCAGCAGCTCCACGAACTCCTACGAGCAGTACTTC	CASSSTNSYEQYF
TRBV2	once	TRBJ2-7	TRBD1	TGTGCCAGCAGACCGGGACAGGGGGAAAGCGAGCAGTACTTC	CASRPGQGESEQYF
TRBV28	many	TRBJ2-1	NA	TGTGCCAGCTGTCAAACAGGGTTTTGTGAGCAGTTCTTC	CASCQTGFCEQFF
TRBV6-6	NA	TRBJ2-5	NA	TGTGCCAGCAGTTACGGCAGAAACCAAGAGACCCAGTACTTC	CASSYGRNQETQYF
TRBV6-1	NA	TRBJ2-7	TRBD2	TGTGCCAGCGAAAGGACTAGCGGGGTGAGTGAGCAGTACTTC	CASERTSGVSEQYF
TRBV6-6	NA	TRBJ2-2	NA	TGTGCCAGCAGAGCTAATAGCGCGGGCACCGGGGAGCTGTTTTTT	CASRANSAGTGELFF
TRBV6-1	NA	TRBJ2-1	TRBD1	TGTGCCAGCATCCCGGGACAGTACAATGAGCAGTTCTTC	CASIPGQYNEQFF
TRBV7-6	NA	TRBJ1-4	NA	TGTGCCAGCAGTTATGGGGCCAACCCGGGGGAAAAACTGTTTTTT	CASSYGANPGEKLFF
TRBV5-5	NA	TRBJ1-2	NA	TGTGCCAGCAGCTTGGGGGTGGGGATTGTCTATGGCTACACCTTC	CASSLGVGIVYGYTF
TRBV5-1	NA	TRBJ2-5	NA	TGCGCCAGCAGCCCCCTTACTGAGACCCAGTACTTC	CASSPLTETQYF
TRBV4-2	NA	TRBJ1-6	NA	TGTGCCAGCAGCCAAGATCTTTACAGCAACAGACCCCTCCACTTT	CASSQDLYSNRPLHF
TRBV6-5	NA	TRBJ1-1	TRBD1	TGTGCCAGCAGTTACTCGTGGGCAGGGGGAACTGAAGCTTTCTTT	CASSYSWAGGTEAFF
TRBV30	NA	TRBJ1-6	NA	TGTGCCTGGAGTCATCCGGGAAACTATAATTCACCCCTCCACTTT	CAWSHPGNYNSPLHF
TRBV7-8	few	TRBJ1-2	NA	TGTGCCAGCAGCCGCACCAGTGGACAGACGGACTATGGCTACACCTTC	CASSRTSGQTDYGYTF
TRBV2	NA	TRBJ1-1	NA	TGTGCCAGCCCTAGGGACCTGGGAGGAGTGAACACTGAAGCTTTCTTT	CASPRDLGGVNTEAFF
TRBV5-6	NA	TRBJ2-3	TRBD1	TGTGCCAGCAGTCCCGGGACAGGGGTACTCACAGATACGCAGTATTTT	CASSPGTGVLTDTQYF
TRBV7-8	NA	TRBJ2-1	NA	TGTGCCAGCAGCTCCCGGCGTTTCACAAGGAATGAGCAGTTCTTC	CASSSRRFTRNEQFF
TRBV19	NA	TRBJ2-2	NA	TGTGCCAGTAGTATCCCCAGGGTAACCGGGGAGCTGTTTTTT	CASSIPRVTGELFF
TRBV9	NA	TRBJ1-2	TRBD1	TGTGCCAGCAGCAAAGGACAGGGGCTTTACTATGGCTACACCTTC	CASSKGQGLYYGYTF
TRBV7-2	NA	TRBJ2-3	NA	TGTGCCAGCAGCTTATTGAGAGATACGCAGTATTTT	CASSLLRDTQYF
TRBV7-9	NA	TRBJ1-2	NA	TGTGCCAGCAGCTTCGGGACTGTAGCTAACTATGGCTACACCTTC	CASSFGTVANYGYTF
TRBV30	few	TRBJ1-1	TRBD1	TGTGCCTGGAGTAAGGGGGCGGGGGACACTGAAGCTTTCTTT	CAWSKGAGDTEAFF
TRBV11-2	NA	TRBJ2-1	TRBD2	TGTGCCAGCAGCGCGGGACTAGCGGGGTTTCGGGGGCAGTTCTTC	CASSAGLAGFRGQFF
TRBV18	NA	TRBJ1-1	NA	TGTGCCAGCTCACCGCCAGGAAGGACTGAAGCTTTCTTT	CASSPPGRTEAFF
TRBV15	NA	TRBJ2-7	NA	TGTGCCACCAGCAGAGAAGCCGTCTACGAGCAGTACTTC	CATSREAVYEQYF
TRBV5-4	NA	TRBJ2-1	NA	TGTGCCAGCAGCTTGCAACAGGGCTCCTACAATGAGCAGTTCTTC	CASSLQQGSYNEQFF
TRBV27	few	TRBJ1-1	TRBD1	TGTGCCAGCAGTTTCGTCCCGGGACAGGGAAGGACTGAAGCTTTCTTT	CASSFVPGQGRTEAFF
TRBV18	NA	TRBJ1-6	NA	TGTGCCAGCTCACCAAATGGGCAGGGTAATTCACCCCTCCACTTT	CASSPNGQGNSPLHF
TRBV10-2	NA	TRBJ1-1	TRBD1	TGCGCCAGCAGCCCGACAGGGAGGGCCACTGAAGCTTTCTTT	CASSPTGRATEAFF
TRBV21-1	NA	TRBJ1-5	NA	TGTGCCACCCAGACAGGTTGTCAGCCCCAGCATTTT	CATQTGCQPQHF
TRBV5-1	NA	TRBJ2-3	TRBD1	TGCGCCAGCAGCTTCTCACAGGGGTCGGGAATAGATACGCAGTATTTT	CASSFSQGSGIDTQYF
TRBV6-5	NA	TRBJ2-7	NA	TGTGCCAGCAGGGAAGGACTGGACTACGAGCAGTACTTC	CASREGLDYEQYF
TRBV7-2	NA	TRBJ2-3	NA	TGTGCCAGCAGAGGCCCCCAAACAGATACGCAGTATTTT	CASRGPQTDTQYF
TRBV30	NA	TRBJ1-2	NA	TGTGCCTGGAGTGTACCGGGGGGCGCTTGGGGCTACACCTTC	CAWSVPGGAWGYTF
TRBV19	NA	TRBJ1-2	NA	TGTGCCAGTACAAAAGGGGACTTCCTAACCCATGGCTACACCTTC	CASTKGDFLTHGYTF
TRBV7-9	NA	TRBJ2-1	NA	TGTGCCAGCAGCTCACGACAGAGCTCCTACAATGAGCAGTTCTTC	CASSSRQSSYNEQFF
TRBV5-6	NA	TRBJ1-2	TRBD1	TGTGCCAGCAGCTTGGGGCAGGGGGTTGAGAGGGACTATGGCTACACCTTC	CASSLGQGVERDYGYTF
TRBV27	NA	TRBJ1-2	NA	TGTGCCAGCAGTCTGGGGGGGACGGCATATGGCTACACCTTC	CASSLGGTAYGYTF
TRBV18	once	TRBJ1-3	TRBD1	TGTGCCAGCTCACCCCCGGGACAGGCTGAAGGGAACACCATATATTTT	CASSPPGQAEGNTIYF